A single sample is the source of the 16 T cell receptor beta chains below, sequenced in a study of post-analysis software for immune sequencing data. Findings of the study overall: Roughly 5 TRBV segments, TRBV5-6, TRBV5-1 and TRBV20-1 among them, were found more frequent in patients than controls.

Which antigens these TCRs recognize remains unknown. Unique molecular identifiers had been added to the TCR beta cDNA libraries. TCRdb redid the calling of the PCR reads with MiXCR, one entry per CDR3 protein. The table shows more than 450,000 distinct CDR3 sequences, with around 44% occurring only once. Material: blood. Every receptor here comes from a girl aged 5-17 years with multiple sclerosis.

The chain employs TRBV12-3 or TRBV12-4 and TRBJ2-7; no reliable D call. The CDR3 sequence is 11 residues long. Deletions cut 6 bases from V and 6 bases from J, with 9 bases between. CDR3 DNA sequence: TGTGCCAGCAGCGTCGGTGTCGAGCAGTACTTC. Protein product: CASSVGVEQYF.

In this sample, this clonotype turned up a few times. The gene calls are TRBV3-1 and TRBJ1-2; no definite D call. V was cut by 4 bases and J by 5 bases, with 17 bases left in between. The CDR3 loop spans 15 amino acids. Looked up from germline, CDR1 is LGHDT and CDR2 is YNNKEL (reference sequence). CDR3 amino acids: CASSLRPGWGYGYTF. CDR3 DNA sequence: TGTGCCAGCAGCCTCAGACCGGGATGGGGATATGGCTACACCTTC.

Only a few counts were recorded for this clonotype. V is TRBV29-1 and J is TRBJ2-1; a possible D gene is TRBD2 (5 bases). Trimming stripped 4 bases from V and 7 bases from J, with 17 bases between. CDR3 size: 14 residues. The germline V gene has CDR1 SQVTM and CDR2 ANQGSEA. The CDR3 sequence: CSVGPRPRGNEQFF. In nucleotides, the CDR3 is TGCAGCGTTGGTCCCCGACCCCGAGGGAATGAGCAGTTCTTC.

The CDR3 region is CSVPGQGLYGYTF. The CDR3 coding sequence is TGCAGCGTACCGGGACAGGGGCTCTATGGCTACACCTTC. The chain is built from TRBV29-1 and TRBJ1-2, with 10 bases matching TRBD1. The CDR3 totals 13 residues. Losses at the gene ends were 6 bases for V and 4 bases for J; bases not matched to a gene: 5. CDR1 is SQVTM, CDR2 ANQGSEA, per germline.

This clonotype showed up just a few times. This rearrangement joins TRBV20-1 to TRBJ2-4; 9 bases map to TRBD2. The end of the DNA fits TRBJ2-7 better, so the J call may be wrong. There are 13 residues in the CDR3. Germline values: CDR1 DFQATT, CDR2 SNEGSKA (reference sequence). CDR3 protein: CSARGLADGEQYF. In DNA form, the CDR3 reads TGCAGTGCTAGAGGACTAGCGGACGGCGAGCAGTACTTC.

A few counts support this clonotype. The chain has TRBV4-1 and TRBJ1-5; D not certain. Germline loops: CDR1 MGHRA, CDR2 YSYEKL. The CDR3 consists of 18 residues. Between the trimmed V and J ends, which lost 2 bases and 6 bases, there was a span of 23 bases. The CDR3 nucleotides read TGCGCCAGCAGCCAACCTCGAGCTGGGGTCCACCTTGGTCAGCCCCAGCATTTT. This gives the protein CASSQPRAGVHLGQPQHF.

The chain joins TRBV5-1 to TRBJ1-2; D is uncertain. The germline V gene encodes CDR1 SGHRS and CDR2 YFSETQ. Deletions cut 4 bases from V and 3 bases from J, with 19 bases between. The CDR3 is made up of 16 amino acids. CDR3 DNA: TGCGCCAGCAGCCTCGGCAGTTCCCCAGGAGACTATGGCTACACCTTC. Protein sequence: CASSLGSSPGDYGYTF.

The rearrangement uses TRBV6-6 and TRBJ2-4; a possible D gene is TRBD1 (6 bases). CDR1 is MNHNY and CDR2 is SVGAGI in the germline V gene (reference sequence). Trimming removed 2 bases at V and 8 bases at J, with 16 bases between. The CDR3 is 15 amino acids. The CDR3: CASSYGTRYFDIQYF. In nucleotides, the CDR3 is TGTGCCAGCAGTTACGGGACACGCTATTTTGACATTCAGTACTTC.

The chain is built from TRBV25-1 and TRBJ2-7; the match to TRBD1 covers 7 bases. This CDR3 has 13 amino acids. Germline V gene data show CDR1 as MGHDK and CDR2 as SYGVNS. Losses at the gene ends were 6 bases for V and 2 bases for J; bases not matched to a gene: 4. The CDR3 DNA follows: TGTGCCAGCAGCTGGGGACAGACCTACGAGCAGTACGTC. It codes for CASSWGQTYEQYV.

The chain employs TRBV20-1 and TRBJ2-7, with D unresolved. Trimming took off 3 bases at V and 5 bases at J, with 11 bases between the two ends. Germline loops: CDR1 DFQATT, CDR2 SNEGSKA (reference sequence). This CDR3 has 12 amino acids. CDR3 DNA: TGCAGTGCTAGGACCGCTGGGAACGAGCAGTACTTC. It encodes CSARTAGNEQYF.

This clonotype was detected a few times. The V gene is TRBV5-1, the J gene TRBJ2-3; D ambiguous. The CDR3 runs 13 residues. Trimming shortened V by 3 bases and J by 9 bases, and 14 bases separated the two germline ends. The germline V gene has CDR1 SGHRS and CDR2 YFSETQ. CDR3 nucleotide sequence: TGCGCCAGCAGCTCCTCGGCGGCTGAGACGCAGTATTTT. Its translation: CASSSSAAETQYF. Drawing the rest from reference TRBV5-1 and TRBJ2-3, the complete variable domain is KAGVTQTPRYLIKTRGQQVTLSCSPISGHRSVSWYQQTPGQGLQFLFEYFSETQRNKGNFPGRFSGRQFSNSRSEMNVSTLELGDSALYLCASSSSAAETQYFGPGTRLTVL.

The chain employs TRBV12-3 or TRBV12-4 and TRBJ1-2, with 8 bases aligning to TRBD1. The CDR3 covers 13 residues. V dropped 2 bases and J dropped 6; count of bases not matched to a gene: 2. In DNA form, the CDR3 reads TGTGCCAGCAGTTTACGGACAGGGCATGGCTACACCTTC. Amino acid sequence: CASSLRTGHGYTF.

In its sample, this clonotype was seen a few times. The rearrangement joins TRBV7-2 to TRBJ1-5; weak D call: TRBD1 (5 bases). Germline assignment: CDR1 SGHTA and CDR2 FQGNSA. CDR3 length: 15 residues. V shed 5 bases and J shed 2 bases, with 13 bases lying between them. CDR3 loop: CASSAYGGGNQPQHF. CDR3 bases: TGTGCCAGCAGCGCGTACGGGGGGGGCAATCAGCCCCAGCATTTT.

The V gene is TRBV9, the J gene TRBJ2-1; 7 nucleotides agree with TRBD2. V gave up 0 bases and J gave up 4 bases; unmatched junction bases: 10. Germline CDR1 is SGDLS and CDR2 is YYNGEE. There are 17 residues in the CDR3. The CDR3 protein is CASSVEGGPNGYNEQFF. The CDR3 nucleotides are TGTGCCAGCAGCGTAGAGGGAGGGCCCAACGGGTACAATGAGCAGTTCTTC.

This clonotype was counted only a few times. V is TRBV7-2 and J is TRBJ2-3; the match to TRBD1 covers 9 bases. J gave up 7 bases and V 5 bases, and 10 bases lay outside the gene matches. Germline CDR1 is SGHTA and CDR2 is FQGNSA. There are 15 residues in the CDR3. CDR3 loop: CTSSSQTGGEYTQYF. The DNA for the CDR3 is TGTACCAGCAGCAGTCAGACAGGGGGGGAGTATACGCAGTATTTT.

This clonotype was seen a few times. V gene TRBV29-1 combines with J gene TRBJ2-3; D uncertain. This CDR3 has 13 amino acids. Germline V CDR1 and CDR2: SQVTM, ANQGSEA. The V and J ends lost 3 bases and 2 bases respectively, with 9 bases between them. The CDR3 here is CSVDDGPTDTQYF. In DNA form, the CDR3 reads TGCAGCGTTGATGACGGACCCACAGATACGCAGTATTTT.